These T cell receptor beta chains were read from a single sample in a study of shared clonotypes between healthy human individuals. TCRdb's table, derived via immunoSEQ multiplex PCR, lists solely in-frame clones and lacks some. The sample has about 2 million clones; roughly 95% are singletons. What was sequenced was naive CD8+ T cells sorted from blood. The receptors stem from a young man in good health. CDR3s include the opening cysteine and the closing phenylalanine or tryptophan. The D gene is left open where the match is weak. Not all rows give a size; the values are once, few, many and, for expanded clones, a class.

D gene	V gene	CDR3 length	J gene	clone size	CDR3 DNA	CDR3 protein
.	TRBV10-3	12	TRBJ2-7	few	TGTGCCATCAGTGGGACACTCTACGAGCAGTACTTC	CAISGTLYEQYF
.	TRBV6-5	14	TRBJ2-3	once	TGTGCCAGCAGCCTCGACAGGTTCACAGATACGCAGTATTTT	CASSLDRFTDTQYF
TRBD1	TRBV15	14	TRBJ2-7	.	TGTGCCACCAGCAACCGGGACAGTACCTACGAGCAGTACTTC	CATSNRDSTYEQYF
.	TRBV27	13	TRBJ2-5	.	TGTGCCAGCAGTATTCACCCTCAAGAGACCCAGTACTTC	CASSIHPQETQYF
.	TRBV4-3	14	TRBJ2-2	.	TGCGCCAGCAGTTATCGGGAGAACACCGGGGAGCTGTTTTTT	CASSYRENTGELFF
TRBD1	TRBV4-1	16	TRBJ1-4	.	TGCGCCAGCAGCCAAGACTTGGGGACAGGGGGCGAAAAACTGTTTTTT	CASSQDLGTGGEKLFF
.	TRBV5-8	11	TRBJ2-1	.	TGTGCCAGCAGCTTGGGGGCTGAGCAGTTCTTC	CASSLGAEQFF
.	TRBV6-5	15	TRBJ1-1	.	TGTGCCAGCAGTCGGCTTACAGGGAAGAGCACTGAAGCTTTCTTT	CASSRLTGKSTEAFF
TRBD1	TRBV2	16	TRBJ1-2	.	TGTGCCAGCCCTGGGGGACAGGGGACCCCCAACTATGGCTACACCTTC	CASPGGQGTPNYGYTF
.	TRBV6-6	12	TRBJ1-1	.	TGTGCCGTGGGGGGTGCGAACACTGAAGCTTTCTTT	CAVGGANTEAFF
TRBD2	TRBV7-9	15	TRBJ2-7	once	TGTGCCAGCAGCTCCCTAGCGGGGGGCTCCTACGAGCAGTACTTC	CASSSLAGGSYEQYF
.	TRBV2	15	TRBJ2-7	.	TGTGCCAGCAGTGATGGGATGCAGGGTGGCTACGAGCAGTACTTC	CASSDGMQGGYEQYF
.	TRBV7-8	17	TRBJ2-6	.	TGTGCCAGCAGCACCCGGACCCGGGCTGGGGGGGCCAACGTCCTGACTTTC	CASSTRTRAGGANVLTF
.	TRBV25-1	14	TRBJ1-5	.	TGTGCCAGCAGATCCACGACTCCCCATCAGCCCCAGCATTTT	CASRSTTPHQPQHF
.	TRBV10-3	15	TRBJ2-7	.	TGTGCCATCAGTGAGTCGCAGACTAGGACTAACGAGCAGTACTTC	CAISESQTRTNEQYF
TRBD1	TRBV7-9	16	TRBJ1-6	.	TGTGCCAGCAGCCGACAGGGGCCCCCTTATAATTCACCCCTCCACTTT	CASSRQGPPYNSPLHF
.	TRBV27	12	TRBJ2-2	once	TGTGCCAGCAGACTCACATCGGGGGAGCTGTTTTTT	CASRLTSGELFF
.	TRBV2	15	TRBJ2-7	.	TGTGCCAGCCACCCGGGCCAGGGTTACGCAGCCGAGCAGTACTTC	CASHPGQGYAAEQYF
TRBD1	TRBV5-6	15	TRBJ2-7	.	TGTGCCAGCAGCCTGAGACAGGGGGCTACCTACGAGCAGTACTTC	CASSLRQGATYEQYF
.	TRBV7-8	12	TRBJ2-3	.	TGTGCCAGCAGCTTCGACACAGATACGCAGTATTTT	CASSFDTDTQYF
.	TRBV25-1	13	TRBJ1-1	few	TGTGCCAGCAGGGTGGGGGGCCGCCTTGAAGCTTTCTTT	CASRVGGRLEAFF
TRBD1	TRBV6-5	12	TRBJ2-7	once	TGTGCCAGTCGGACAGGGGGCAACGAGCAGTACTTC	CASRTGGNEQYF
TRBD1	TRBV19	13	TRBJ1-2	.	TGTGCCACTACAGCGCCGGACAGGGATGGCTACACCTTC	CATTAPDRDGYTF
TRBD1	TRBV5-4	15	TRBJ1-2	once	TGTGCCAGCAGCTCAGGACAGGGCGGGGCTGTCGGCTACACCTTC	CASSSGQGGAVGYTF
TRBD1	TRBV6-1	14	TRBJ1-2	.	TGTGCCAGCAGTCAGGGACAGGGGGGTTATGGCTACACCTTC	CASSQGQGGYGYTF
TRBD2	TRBV2	15	TRBJ2-7	.	TGTGCCAGCAGTGGTGCTACTAGCGGGGCCGGCGAGCAGTACTTC	CASSGATSGAGEQYF
TRBD2	TRBV9	17	TRBJ2-2	.	TGTGCCAGCAGCGTAGGACTAGCGGGAGGAACCACCGGGGAGCTGTTTTTT	CASSVGLAGGTTGELFF
.	TRBV27	14	TRBJ1-6	.	TGTGCCAGCAGTTTTACGGGGACGGGGTCACCCCTCCACTTT	CASSFTGTGSPLHF
TRBD1	TRBV5-5	14	TRBJ1-6	.	TGTGCCAGCAGATCGACAGGGGGCGGTTCACCCCTCCACTTT	CASRSTGGGSPLHF
.	TRBV5-1	20	TRBJ1-2	once	TGCGCCAGCAGCTTGGGAAATCAGGAGGGGTTGCGAACGAACCGCGATGGCTACACCTTC	CASSLGNQEGLRTNRDGYTF
TRBD1	TRBV7-9	16	TRBJ1-3	.	TGTGCCAGCAGCCCTAAATGGACAGGGGCTGGAAACACCATATATTTT	CASSPKWTGAGNTIYF
.	TRBV29-1	15	TRBJ2-1	.	TGCAGCGTTGAATCGCCAGGGAGCTCCTACAATGAGCAGTTCTTC	CSVESPGSSYNEQFF
.	TRBV7-9	16	TRBJ1-1	.	TGTGCCAGCAGCTTAGCCAAGGGGCAGGGAGGCTCTGAAGCTTTCTTT	CASSLAKGQGGSEAFF
.	TRBV30	11	TRBJ2-1	.	TGTGCCTGGAGTGGGGGGACTCTCACGTTCTTC	CAWSGGTLTFF
TRBD2	TRBV7-9	15	TRBJ2-1	.	TGTGCCAGCAGCTGGAGCCGGGAGGAGTACAATGAGCAGTTCTTC	CASSWSREEYNEQFF
TRBD1	TRBV5-8	16	TRBJ1-5	.	TGTGCCAGCAGCTCGGACAGGGCGGCTAGCAATCAGCCCCAGCATTTT	CASSSDRAASNQPQHF
.	TRBV7-9	17	TRBJ1-2	.	TGTGCCAGCAGCTTAGGCGAAGGGGCCATTTCTAACTATGGCTACACCTTC	CASSLGEGAISNYGYTF
.	TRBV7-2	13	TRBJ1-1	.	TGTGCCAGCAGCTGGGACCAGAACACTGAAGCTTTCTTT	CASSWDQNTEAFF